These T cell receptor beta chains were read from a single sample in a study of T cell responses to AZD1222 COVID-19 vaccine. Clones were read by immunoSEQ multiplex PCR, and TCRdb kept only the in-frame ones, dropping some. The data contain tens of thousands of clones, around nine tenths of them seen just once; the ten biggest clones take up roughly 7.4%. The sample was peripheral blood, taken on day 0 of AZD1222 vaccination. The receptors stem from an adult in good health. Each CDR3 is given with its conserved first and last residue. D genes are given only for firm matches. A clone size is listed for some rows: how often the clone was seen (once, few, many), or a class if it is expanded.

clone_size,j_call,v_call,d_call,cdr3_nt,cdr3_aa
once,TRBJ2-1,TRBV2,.,TGTGCCAGCAGTCCCTCCCGGGGACCCCTATACAATGAGCAGTTCTTC,CASSPSRGPLYNEQFF
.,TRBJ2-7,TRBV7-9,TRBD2,TGTGCCAGCACCTTCGGGGGGGGGCCGATCTACGAGCAGTACTTC,CASTFGGGPIYEQYF
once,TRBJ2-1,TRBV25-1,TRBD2,TGTGCCAGCAGTGACCCCAAGACTAGCGGGATGGTGAATGAGCAGTTCTTC,CASSDPKTSGMVNEQFF
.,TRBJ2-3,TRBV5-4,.,TGTGCCAGCAGCTTCGACACAGATACGCAGTATTTT,CASSFDTDTQYF
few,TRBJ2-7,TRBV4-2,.,TGTGCCAGCAGCTACGGGAGCTCCTACGAGCAGTACTTC,CASSYGSSYEQYF
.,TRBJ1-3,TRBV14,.,TGTGCCAGCAGCCAAGGGGCCCGCGGATACACCATATATTTT,CASSQGARGYTIYF
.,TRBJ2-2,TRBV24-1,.,TGTGCCACTGGACGCGGGACCGGGGAGCTGTTTTTT,CATGRGTGELFF
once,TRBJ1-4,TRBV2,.,TGTGCCAGCAGTGTCCTGCGTCCCGGGGAAAAACTGTTTTTT,CASSVLRPGEKLFF
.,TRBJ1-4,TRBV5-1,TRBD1,TGCGCCAGCAGCTTGGCAGGGGGGGAGGAAAAACTGTTTTTT,CASSLAGGEEKLFF
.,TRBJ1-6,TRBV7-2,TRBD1,TGTGCCAGCAGCTTATGGGGACAGTTCTCAAGCTCCTATAATTCACCCCTCCACTTT,CASSLWGQFSSSYNSPLHF
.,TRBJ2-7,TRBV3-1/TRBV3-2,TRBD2,TGTGCCAGCAGCCCAAGACGGACTAGCTATAACGACGAGCAGTACTTC,CASSPRRTSYNDEQYF
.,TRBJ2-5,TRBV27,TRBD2,TGTGCCAGCAGGGGACTAGCGGGTGAGACCCAGTACTTC,CASRGLAGETQYF
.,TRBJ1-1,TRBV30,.,TGTGCCTGGAGTGTACGCCAGGGGAGGTTAAACACTGAAGCTTTCTTT,CAWSVRQGRLNTEAFF
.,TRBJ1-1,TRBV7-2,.,TGTGCCAGCAGCTTGCGTCTCACAAGTGGGACTGAAGCTTTCTTT,CASSLRLTSGTEAFF
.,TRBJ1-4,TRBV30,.,TGTGCCTGGAGTCCCACTGACGCCAAAAAACGCGAAAAACTGTTTTTT,CAWSPTDAKKREKLFF